The 18 T cell receptor beta chains in this list originate from one sample, sequenced in a study of T cell responses to AZD1222 COVID-19 vaccine. Method: immunoSEQ multiplex PCR; TCRdb's copy keeps in-frame clones and lacks some. The repertoire includes 100,000 to 120,000 clones, 85% to 90% of them detected once, and around 15% sits in the top ten. Source: peripheral blood, taken 28 days after the second AZD1222 dose. The receptors derive from an adult who received the AZD1222 COVID-19 vaccine.

V usage is TRBV5-1 and J usage is TRBJ2-7; TRBD2 agrees at 11 bases. V lost 2 bases and J lost 2; bases outside the gene matches: 9. The germline gives CDR1 SGHRS, CDR2 YFSETQ. The CDR3 is 17 residues long. In DNA, the CDR3 is TGCGCCAGCAGCTTCGTGACCGGGACTAGCGGCCCCTACGAGCAGTACTTC. Its protein product is CASSFVTGTSGPYEQYF.

This clone was picked up one time. This chain connects TRBV7-9 to TRBJ2-1; D ambiguous. CDR3 length equals 17 residues. Trimming pared 5 bases from V and 5 bases from J, leaving 22 bases between. Germline CDR1 and CDR2: SEHNR and FQNEAQ (reference sequence). The CDR3 DNA is TGTGCCAGCAGCCCCAAACCCCCCCCAGACCTAAACAATGAGCAGTTCTTC. It specifies CASSPKPPPDLNNEQFF.

This chain joins TRBV28 and TRBJ1-5; D is unclear. Germline CDR1 reads MDHEN; CDR2 reads SYDVKM. The CDR3 is 12 amino acids. Trimming removed 6 bases at V and 6 bases at J, with 9 bases between. CDR3 loop: CASSLDGQPQHF. In DNA, the CDR3 is TGTGCCAGCAGCTTGGATGGTCAGCCCCAGCATTTT.

The V call is TRBV14, the J call TRBJ1-1; D unclear. This CDR3 spans 13 amino acids. Trimming removed 6 bases from V and 2 bases from J, with 10 bases in between. The germline V gene has CDR1 SGHDN and CDR2 FVKESK. CDR3: CASSHGLNTEAFF. DNA for the CDR3: TGTGCCAGCAGTCATGGACTAAACACTGAAGCTTTCTTT.

The chain carries TRBV7-8 and TRBJ2-7; 9 nucleotides align to TRBD2. From germline, CDR1 is SGHVS and CDR2 FQNEAQ. V trimming: 4 bases; J trimming: 3 bases; junction bases outside the gene matches: 4. This CDR3 is 14 amino acids long. The CDR3 DNA sequence: TGTGCCAGCAGCTGGGCGACTAGCGGCTACGAGCAGTACTTC. Its translation: CASSWATSGYEQYF.

The CDR3 DNA follows: TGTGCCAGCAGCCCTCACAGGGGAAACACTGAAGCTTTCTTT. It yields the protein CASSPHRGNTEAFF. This chain uses TRBV3-1 (or the pseudogene TRBV3-2) with TRBJ1-1, with TRBD1 matching 7 bases. From germline, CDR1 is LGHDT and CDR2 YNNKEL (reference sequence). The trim removed 4 bases at V and 2 bases at J, leaving 4 bases unmatched. This CDR3 spans 14 amino acids.

Only one count was recorded for this clone. V is TRBV9 and J is TRBJ1-4, with D tentatively TRBD1 (6 bases). Between the trimmed V and J ends, which lost 4 bases and 7 bases, there was a span of 20 bases. The CDR3 spans 16 residues. CDR1 and CDR2 (germline): SGDLS, YYNGEE. The DNA for the CDR3 is TGTGCCAGCAGCCTCCCCCTCGGGGGGCGTAGTGAAAAACTGTTTTTT. Its translation is CASSLPLGGRSEKLFF.

The chain is built from TRBV7-2 and TRBJ1-3; D unresolved. Germline values: CDR1 SGHTA, CDR2 FQGNSA. Trimming removed 3 bases at V and 0 bases at J, with 12 bases between. The CDR3 length is 16 residues. The CDR3 loop reads CASSFSPPSSGNTIYF. The CDR3 nucleotides are TGTGCCAGCAGCTTTTCGCCTCCCAGCTCTGGAAACACCATATATTTT.

The chain uses TRBV5-4 and TRBJ1-4, with a weak D call TRBD1 (6 bases). The germline V gene encodes CDR1 SGHNT and CDR2 YYREEE (reference sequence). V gave up 2 bases and J gave up 4 bases, with 9 bases separating them. This CDR3 comprises 14 residues. Here the CDR3 DNA reads TGTGCCAGCAGCTTAAGGACAGATAATGAAAAACTGTTTTTT. Translating gives CASSLRTDNEKLFF. Filled out from reference TRBV5-4 and TRBJ1-4, the complete variable domain reads ETGVTQSPTHLIKTRGQQVTLRCSSQSGHNTVSWYQQALGQGPQFIFQYYREEENGRGNFPPRFSGLQFPNYSSELNVNALELDDSALYLCASSLRTDNEKLFFGSGTQLSVL.

The V gene is TRBV28, the J gene TRBJ1-1, with D unresolved. Trimming cost V 6 bases and J 0 bases, with 8 bases left between them. The CDR3 consists of 13 residues. Germline V gene sequence: CDR1 MDHEN, CDR2 SYDVKM. This CDR3 is CASRPKLNTEAFF. CDR3 sequence (DNA): TGTGCCAGCAGACCCAAGTTGAACACTGAAGCTTTCTTT.

The table lists this clone with a count of one. J is TRBJ1-6 and V is TRBV3-1 (or the pseudogene TRBV3-2); 8 bases align to TRBD1. V shed 4 bases and J 7 bases; nucleotides not matched to a gene: 6. CDR3 size: 15 residues. The germline CDR1 and CDR2 sequences are LGHDT and YNNKEL (reference sequence). This chain's CDR3 is CASSRQGNSNSPLHF. The CDR3 DNA sequence: TGTGCCAGCAGCCGACAGGGGAATTCGAATTCACCCCTCCACTTT.

The V call is TRBV19, the J call TRBJ2-7; D assignment may be TRBD1 or TRBD2 (5 bases each). Germline V gives CDR1 LNHDA, CDR2 SQIVND (reference sequence). Between the trimmed V and J ends, which lost 3 bases and 2 bases, there was a span of 11 bases. The CDR3 length is 14 residues. CDR3 amino acids: CASSIDGATYEQYF. CDR3 DNA: TGTGCCAGTAGTATTGACGGGGCGACCTACGAGCAGTACTTC. Supplemented by reference TRBV19 and TRBJ2-7, the full variable domain reads DGGITQSPKYLFRKEGQNVTLSCEQNLNHDAMYWYRQDPGQGLRLIYYSQIVNDFQKGDIAEGYSVSREKKESFPLTVTSAQKNPTAFYLCASSIDGATYEQYFGPGTRLTVT.

The chain couples TRBV7-8 to TRBJ1-5, with TRBD1 identical over 10 bases. The V gene's germline CDR1 is SGHVS and CDR2 FQNEAQ. J was trimmed by 0 bases and V by 7 bases; bases with no gene match: 9. This CDR3 comprises 17 residues. For the CDR3, the DNA is TGTGCCAGCACTTGGACAGGGGGGCTTTATAGCAATCAGCCCCAGCATTTT. The encoded protein is CASTWTGGLYSNQPQHF.

The genes are TRBV5-6 and TRBJ1-1; the D gene is possibly TRBD1 (6 bases). The V gene lost 4 bases and the J gene lost 1 base, with 8 bases spanning the gap. The germline CDR1 and CDR2 sequences are SGHDT and YYEEEE. This CDR3 has 13 residues. The CDR3 nucleotides read TGTGCCAGCAGCAAGACAGGGAACACTGAAGCTTTCTTT. Its protein product is CASSKTGNTEAFF.

V and J are TRBV28 and TRBJ1-5; a possible D gene is TRBD1 (6 bases). This CDR3 comprises 15 residues. CDR1 is MDHEN and CDR2 is SYDVKM in the germline V gene. Trimming removed 5 bases at V and 3 bases at J, with 14 bases between. DNA for the CDR3: TGTGCCAGCAGTACTCCGGACAGATACAATCAGCCCCAGCATTTT. Protein sequence: CASSTPDRYNQPQHF.

The V call is TRBV7-9, the J call TRBJ2-2, with 10 bases lining up with TRBD2. The CDR3 runs to 16 residues. J gave up 2 bases and V 3 bases, and 3 bases lay outside the gene matches. Germline-derived CDR1 and CDR2 are SEHNR and FQNEAQ (reference sequence). Here the CDR3 reads CASSFSGGANTGELFF. CDR3 nucleotides: TGTGCCAGCAGCTTCAGCGGGGGGGCTAACACCGGGGAGCTGTTTTTT.

This clone was seen a handful of times. The V call is TRBV19, the J call TRBJ2-1; 9 positions agree with TRBD2. The CDR3 spans 15 residues. The trim removed 3 bases at V and 5 bases at J, leaving 5 bases unmatched. Germline-derived CDR1 and CDR2 are LNHDA and SQIVND (reference sequence). CDR3 sequence: CASSIAGGSHNEQFF. For the CDR3, the DNA is TGTGCCAGTAGTATTGCGGGAGGGTCCCACAATGAGCAGTTCTTC.

This clone was counted ten times or more. The chain recombines TRBV6-1 with TRBJ2-7; 9 positions agree with TRBD2. This CDR3 contains 16 residues. The trim removed 3 bases at V and 9 bases at J, leaving 15 bases unmatched. Germline V gene sequence: CDR1 MNHNS, CDR2 SASEGT. CDR3 residues: CASSDRTSAARARQYF. Written as DNA, the CDR3 is TGTGCCAGCAGTGACAGGACTAGCGCCGCCCGCGCGAGGCAGTACTTC.